This entry lists 21 T cell receptor beta chains sequenced from one sample in a study of a mutant IDH1 vaccine in newly diagnosed glioma. Their cognate antigens are unknown. Described time point: week 5, during vaccination. One vaccine dose held 300 ug of mutant IDH1 20-mer peptide and came with topical imiquimod. The method was immunoSEQ multiplex PCR; TCRdb's version includes in-frame clones alone and lacks a portion of them. Here the sample spans around 49,000 clones, 78% being singletons. Sample: PBMCs, taken from a glioma patient whose treatment included an IDH1 peptide vaccine. Source of these receptors: a man between 50 and 59 years old with glioma.

The J gene is TRBJ2-1, the V gene TRBV6-6; D possibly corresponds to TRBD1 (6 bases). The CDR3 sequence is 16 residues long. Trimming shortened V by 2 bases and J by 0 bases, and 11 bases separated the two germline ends. Germline V gene data show CDR1 as MNHNY and CDR2 as SVGAGI (reference sequence). The CDR3 sequence: CASSYTGPSSYNEQFF. The CDR3 DNA is TGTGCCAGCAGTTACACAGGGCCGAGCTCCTACAATGAGCAGTTCTTC.

The chain is built from TRBV9 and TRBJ2-7; possibly TRBD2 for D (5 bases). Germline V gives CDR1 SGDLS, CDR2 YYNGEE. The germline V and J ends were trimmed by 2 bases and 2 bases, with 14 bases remaining between them. The CDR3 is made up of 15 amino acids. The CDR3 is CASSVTGNFPYEQYF. CDR3 coding DNA: TGTGCCAGCAGCGTCACCGGGAATTTCCCCTACGAGCAGTACTTC.

The chain links TRBV5-4 to TRBJ1-1, with 7 bases identical to TRBD1. J gave up 0 bases and V 4 bases, and 6 bases lay outside the gene matches. Germline CDR1 SGHNT, CDR2 YYREEE (reference sequence). The CDR3 has 15 amino acids. CDR3 sequence: CASSPRQGLNTEAFF. The CDR3 DNA follows: TGTGCCAGCAGCCCCCGACAGGGACTGAACACTGAAGCTTTCTTT.

This chain uses TRBV4-1 with TRBJ1-5; no definite D call. The V end was cut by 4 bases, the J end by 1 base, with 8 bases between. Germline loops: CDR1 MGHRA, CDR2 YSYEKL. The CDR3 length is 14 residues. CDR3 sequence reads: CASSPVRSNQPQHF. The CDR3 bases are TGCGCCAGCAGCCCTGTTAGAAGCAATCAGCCCCAGCATTTT.

The rearrangement joins TRBV5-1 to TRBJ2-3; 9 nucleotides match TRBD2. There are 17 residues in the CDR3. V trimming: 1 base; J trimming: 2 bases; junction bases outside the gene matches: 8. Germline V gene data show CDR1 as SGHRS and CDR2 as YFSETQ. The CDR3 protein is CASSLLASGALTDTQYF. The CDR3 DNA is TGCGCCAGCAGCTTGTTGGCTAGCGGGGCCCTCACAGATACGCAGTATTTT.

The J gene is TRBJ2-2, the V gene TRBV5-1; D unclear. The V gene lost 3 bases and the J gene lost 2 bases, with 17 bases spanning the gap. Germline CDR1 SGHRS, CDR2 YFSETQ. CDR3 length: 17 residues. The CDR3: CASSWGGRTSNTGELFF. The CDR3 DNA sequence: TGCGCCAGCAGCTGGGGTGGCAGGACCTCAAACACCGGGGAGCTGTTTTTT.

V and J are TRBV4-1 and TRBJ2-7; no clear D gene. This CDR3 spans 12 amino acids. V lost 1 base and J lost 3, with 4 bases in between. The germline V gene encodes CDR1 MGHRA and CDR2 YSYEKL. The CDR3 loop is CASSQGGYEQYF. In DNA form, the CDR3 reads TGCGCCAGCAGCCAAGGAGGCTACGAGCAGTACTTC.

CDR3 region: CASSSGTGINEKLFF. The CDR3 DNA follows: TGTGCCAGCTCATCGGGGACAGGGATAAATGAAAAACTGTTTTTT. This chain links TRBV18 with TRBJ1-4; TRBD1 matches at 9 bases. Per germline, CDR1 KGHSH and CDR2 LQKENI. V dropped 5 bases and J dropped 5; count of bases not matched to a gene: 6. This CDR3 spans 15 amino acids.

This rearrangement joins TRBV19 to TRBJ1-2; 9 bases fit TRBD1. The CDR3 spans 16 residues. Trimming cost V 5 bases and J 2 bases; bases outside gene matches: 9. The V gene's germline CDR1 is LNHDA and CDR2 SQIVND (reference sequence). CDR3 nucleotides: TGTGCCAGTAGTCCCCCCCCCGGACAGGGGAACTATGGCTACACCTTC. This codes for CASSPPPGQGNYGYTF.

This chain connects TRBV30 to TRBJ1-6; TRBD1 aligns across 7 bases. Unmatched junction bases numbered 14, after V lost 7 bases and J lost 14 bases. The CDR3 extends over 13 amino acids. Germline V CDR1 and CDR2: GTSNPN, SVGIG (reference sequence). CDR3 sequence: CASLGQPGRALHF. Written as DNA, the CDR3 is TGTGCCTCTCTGGGACAGCCCGGTAGGGCCCTCCACTTT. The full variable domain, with the rest looked up from reference TRBV30 and TRBJ1-6, is SQTIHQWPATLVQPVGSPLSLECTVEGTSNPNLYWYRQAAGRGLQLLFYSVGIGQISSEVPQNLSASRPQDRQFILSSKKLLLSDSGFYLCASLGQPGRALHFGNGTRLTVT.

CDR3 residues: CASSYSMTAGGYGYTF. CDR3 coding DNA: TGTGCCAGCAGTTACTCGATGACAGCTGGGGGCTATGGCTACACCTTC. The chain employs TRBV6-6 and TRBJ1-2; maybe TRBD1 (5 bases). The V end lost 0 bases, the J end lost 4 bases, and 15 bases lay between the germline ends. The CDR3 spans 16 residues. Germline V gene data show CDR1 as MNHNY and CDR2 as SVGAGI (reference sequence).

This clone was detected only once. The genes are TRBV5-6 and TRBJ2-5; 8 nucleotides line up with TRBD2. The CDR3 consists of 16 residues. The ends lost 7 bases at V and 1 base at J; junction bases unmatched: 12. Germline V gives CDR1 SGHDT, CDR2 YYEEEE. The CDR3: CASSQPGAGAQETQYF. CDR3 in DNA: TGTGCCAGCTCCCAGCCCGGAGCGGGGGCCCAAGAGACCCAGTACTTC.

The chain carries TRBV5-1 and TRBJ1-1, with unresolved D. Per the germline V gene, CDR1 is SGHRS and CDR2 is YFSETQ. This CDR3 has 13 amino acids. The ends were cut back, 0 bases at V and 1 base at J, with 4 bases in the middle. CDR3 sequence (DNA): TGCGCCAGCAGCTTGGGTCCGAACACTGAAGCTTTCTTT. Translated: CASSLGPNTEAFF.

The gene calls are TRBV7-9 and TRBJ1-4; no clear D gene. The CDR3 contains 15 residues. V was cut by 0 bases and J by 3 bases, with 8 bases left in between. CDR1 and CDR2 (germline): SEHNR, FQNEAQ (reference sequence). The CDR3 sequence is CASSLARFSNEKLFF. The DNA of the CDR3 is TGTGCCAGCAGCTTAGCGCGGTTCTCTAATGAAAAACTGTTTTTT.

The chain uses TRBV5-1 and TRBJ2-7; 7 nucleotides agree with TRBD2. The ends lost 0 bases at V and 0 bases at J; junction bases unmatched: 3. The length of the CDR3 is 15 residues. CDR1 is SGHRS and CDR2 is YFSETQ in the germline V gene. The CDR3 DNA reads as TGCGCCAGCAGCTTGGTGGGGGGGAGCTCCTACGAGCAGTACTTC. This codes for CASSLVGGSSYEQYF.

The chain uses TRBV28 and TRBJ1-1; D gene ambiguous. Trimming left V 4 bases short and J 5 bases short, with 17 bases between. CDR1 MDHEN and CDR2 SYDVKM come from the germline V gene. This CDR3 region has 15 residues. The CDR3 is CASSSIFLPGTEAFF. CDR3 DNA: TGTGCCAGCAGTTCCATCTTCCTCCCTGGTACTGAAGCTTTCTTT.

This clone has a single count. The chain couples TRBV5-1 to TRBJ2-1, with 11 bases aligning to TRBD2. With V trimmed by 0 bases and J by 7 bases, 3 bases remained unmatched. Germline-derived CDR1 and CDR2 are SGHRS and YFSETQ. The CDR3 is 15 amino acids. This CDR3 reads CASSLGRLAGNEQFF. CDR3 DNA: TGCGCCAGCAGCTTGGGTCGACTAGCGGGGAATGAGCAGTTCTTC.

The sample holds a few counts of this clone. V and J are TRBV29-1 and TRBJ2-7; TRBD1 matches 8 bases. Per the germline V gene, CDR1 is SQVTM and CDR2 is ANQGSEA. The CDR3 sequence is 12 residues long. Trimming took 6 bases from V and 3 from J; bases not matched to a gene: 4. CDR3 protein: CSVDRGDYEQYF. CDR3 DNA: TGCAGCGTCGACAGGGGAGACTACGAGCAGTACTTC.

This clone was observed a handful of times. The genes are TRBV27 and TRBJ2-1, with TRBD1 matching over 7 bases. CDR3 length equals 13 residues. CDR1 MNHEY and CDR2 SMNVEV come from the germline V gene (reference sequence). V trimming: 2 bases; J trimming: 14 bases; junction bases outside the gene matches: 9. DNA of the CDR3: TGTGCCAGCAGTTTACTGACAGGGAATTACAAGTTCTTC. Translation gives CASSLLTGNYKFF.

The chain joins TRBV29-1 to TRBJ1-3, with 8 bases matching TRBD1. This CDR3 is built from 13 residues. V lost 6 bases and J lost 1; bases outside the gene matches: 2. Germline assignment: CDR1 SQVTM and CDR2 ANQGSEA. CDR3 residues: CSVRTGSGNTIYF. The CDR3, as DNA: TGCAGCGTGAGGACAGGGTCTGGAAACACCATATATTTT. Drawing the rest from reference TRBV29-1 and TRBJ1-3, the complete variable domain is SAVISQKPSRDICQRGTSLTIQCQVDSQVTMMFWYRQQPGQSLTLIATANQGSEATYESGFVIDKFPISRPNLTFSTLTVSNMSPEDSSIYLCSVRTGSGNTIYFGEGSWLTVV.

The V gene is TRBV30, the J gene TRBJ1-2; 9 bases agree with TRBD1. Trimming cost V 5 bases and J 4 bases; bases outside gene matches: 11. Germline lookup yields CDR1 GTSNPN and CDR2 SVGIG (reference sequence). The CDR3 runs to 15 residues. DNA of the CDR3: TGTGCCTGGGCGACCGGGACAGGGCAACTCTATGGCTACACCTTC. It yields the protein CAWATGTGQLYGYTF.